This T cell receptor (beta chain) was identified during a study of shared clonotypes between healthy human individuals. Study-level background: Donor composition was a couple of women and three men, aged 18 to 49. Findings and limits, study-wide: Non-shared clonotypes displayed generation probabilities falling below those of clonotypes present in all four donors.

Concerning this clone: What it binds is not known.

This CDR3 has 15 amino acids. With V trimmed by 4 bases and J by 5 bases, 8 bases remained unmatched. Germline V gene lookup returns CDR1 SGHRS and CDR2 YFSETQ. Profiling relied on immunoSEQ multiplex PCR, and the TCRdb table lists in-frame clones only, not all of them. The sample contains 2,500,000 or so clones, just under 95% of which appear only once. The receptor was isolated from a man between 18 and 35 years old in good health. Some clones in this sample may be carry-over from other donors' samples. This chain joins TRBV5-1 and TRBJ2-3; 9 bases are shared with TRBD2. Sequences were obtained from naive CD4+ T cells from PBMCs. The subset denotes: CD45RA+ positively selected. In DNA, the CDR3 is TGCGCCAGCAGCATATATAGCGGGAGTGAAGATACGCAGTATTTT. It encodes CASSIYSGSEDTQYF.